The source of this T cell receptor (beta chain) is a study of blood T cell repertoires in COVID-19. Study-wide background: T cells, B-cell-depleted T cells, or PBMCs provided the cDNA or gDNA that served as material.

V was clipped by 6 bases and J by 5 bases; unmatched bases: 7. The germline gives CDR1 SGHAT, CDR2 FQNNGV. The length of the CDR3 is 15 residues. Authors' data handling: Researchers report that nucleated cell counts were estimated from reference gene primer amplification. Libraries were prepared by immunoSEQ multiplex PCR; TCRdb keeps only in-frame clonotypes and omits some of them. For V, J and clone size, that table is used; D and trimming come from the DNA. Here the sample spans some 150,000 clones, around 85% being singletons. The chain couples TRBV11-2 to TRBJ2-1; 10 bases fit TRBD1. The sequencing input was peripheral blood. This TCR came from a man aged 60 to 75 who had recovered from COVID-19. CDR3 sequence: CASRGGQGSNNEQFF. CDR3 coding DNA: TGTGCCAGCAGAGGGGGACAGGGGTCAAACAATGAGCAGTTCTTC.